This TCR beta chain was identified in a study of identical twins. This clonotype has a count of ten or more. Its antigen is not identified. Template switching supplied a universal primer site; unique molecular identifiers were carried on the cDNA. TCRdb reprocessed the 5' RACE reads with MiXCR, giving one entry per CDR3 protein. The sample contains roughly 250,000 distinct CDR3 sequences, over 12% of which appear only once. The study's findings and limits: The more abundant beta clonotypes in cord blood had fewer insertions, and memory repertoires did not show this.

Germline CDR1 and CDR2: MNHNS and SASEGT. The CDR3 has 14 amino acids. V was trimmed by 6 bases and J by 5 bases, leaving 14 bases between them. This chain connects TRBV6-1 to TRBJ2-4; perhaps TRBD2 as D (6 bases). The TCR comes from a woman between 18 and 30 years old in good health. Sequenced material: memory (CD45RO+) T cells sorted from blood. CDR3 in amino acids: CASSSGRFENIQYF. The DNA of the CDR3 is TGTGCCAGCAGCTCTGGGAGGTTCGAAAACATTCAGTACTTC.